The next 20 T cell receptor beta chains were all read from a single sample in a study of T cells in Graves' hyperthyroidism and ophthalmopathy. RNA transcripts gave rise to amplified TCR beta CDR3 regions. First-round RT-PCR with HTBI primers amplified the TCR CDR3 region. TCRdb itself ran the multiplex PCR reads through MiXCR, one entry per CDR3 protein. Among under 750,000 distinct CDR3 sequences listed, around 20% were seen once. The sequenced material came from blood. These receptors came from a woman in her 50s with Graves' hyperthyroidism that later progressed to Graves' ophthalmopathy.

This chain links TRBV9 with TRBJ2-5, with 8 bases identical to TRBD1. V lost 0 bases and J lost 5; bases outside the gene matches: 9. The CDR3 is made up of 16 amino acids. Germline assignment: CDR1 SGDLS and CDR2 YYNGEE. CDR3 sequence reads: CASSVAAGGGGETQYF. The CDR3 DNA follows: TGTGCCAGCAGCGTAGCGGCAGGGGGCGGCGGGGAGACCCAGTACTTC.

This clonotype was counted many times. This chain joins TRBV12-3 or TRBV12-4 and TRBJ2-1; weak D call: TRBD1 (6 bases). This CDR3 region has 13 residues. Trimming cost V 8 bases and J 4 bases, with 12 bases left between them. The CDR3 coding sequence is TGTGCCAGCCGGGACACGGATTACAATGAGCAGTTCTTC. Translating gives CASRDTDYNEQFF.

This clonotype was recorded many times. This chain links TRBV11-2 with TRBJ1-2, with D perhaps matching TRBD1 (5 bases). Germline CDR1 reads SGHAT; CDR2 reads FQNNGV. This CDR3 region has 13 residues. Trimming cost V 5 bases and J 4 bases, with 11 bases left between them. The CDR3 DNA reads TGTGCCAGCAGCCCGGCCGGGACCTATGGCTACACCTTC. This gives the protein CASSPAGTYGYTF. The variable domain in full, with the rest retrieved from reference TRBV11-2 and TRBJ1-2, is EAGVAQSPRYKIIEKRQSVAFWCNPISGHATLYWYQQILGQGPKLLIQFQNNGVVDDSQLPKDRFSAERLKGVDSTLKIQPAKLEDSAVYLCASSPAGTYGYTFGSGTRLTVV.

The J gene is TRBJ2-3, the V gene TRBV14, with 8 bases that match TRBD2. With 0 bases clipped from V and 5 bases from J, the junction kept 13 bases outside the gene matches. This CDR3 region has 18 residues. CDR1 is SGHDN and CDR2 is FVKESK in the germline V gene. The CDR3 loop is CASSQDFRTAGGKDTQYF. The CDR3 DNA sequence: TGTGCCAGCAGCCAAGACTTCCGTACGGCGGGGGGCAAAGATACGCAGTATTTT.

The chain employs TRBV2 and TRBJ2-7; 7 bases agree with TRBD1. After removal of 6 bases from V and 1 base from J, the junction contained 9 bases not matched to a gene. Germline CDR1 is SNHLY and CDR2 is FYNNEI. The CDR3 runs to 15 residues. CDR3 sequence: CASRRETGRSYEQYF. As DNA, the CDR3 is TGTGCCAGCAGACGAGAGACAGGGCGTTCCTACGAGCAGTACTTC.

This clonotype was seen at least ten times. This chain uses TRBV3-1 with TRBJ1-2; 7 bases are shared with TRBD1. J lost 7 bases, V lost 5 bases, and 7 bases had no gene match. There are 13 residues in the CDR3. Looked up from germline, CDR1 is LGHDT and CDR2 is YNNKEL (reference sequence). CDR3 DNA sequence: TGTGCCAGCAGCGAGGACAGGAGTGGTGGCTACACCTTC. This sequence encodes CASSEDRSGGYTF. The full variable domain, in which reference TRBV3-1 and TRBJ1-2 provide the parts outside the CDR3, is DTAVSQTPKYLVTQMGNDKSIKCEQNLGHDTMYWYKQDSKKFLKIMFSYNNKELIINETVPNRFSPKSPDKAHLNLHINSLELGDSAVYFCASSEDRSGGYTFGSGTRLTVV.

The chain has TRBV9 and TRBJ1-2; D is perhaps TRBD1 (5 bases). The CDR3 runs 15 residues. Germline loops: CDR1 SGDLS, CDR2 YYNGEE. V gave up 0 bases and J gave up 4 bases, with 13 bases separating them. The chain's CDR3 is CASSVGGGSGYGYTF. The CDR3 nucleotides are TGTGCCAGCAGCGTAGGCGGGGGATCGGGCTATGGCTACACCTTC.

The rearrangement links TRBV7-6 to TRBJ2-2, with 9 nucleotides matching TRBD1. This CDR3 contains 15 residues. The V gene end was trimmed by 4 bases and the J gene end by 4 bases; junction bases not matched to a gene: 4. CDR1 is SGHVS and CDR2 is FNYEAQ in the germline V gene. CDR3 coding DNA: TGTGCCAGCAGCTCCGGGACAGGGTTCACCGGGGAGCTGTTTTTT. It yields the protein CASSSGTGFTGELFF.

Many counts were recorded for this clonotype. The chain combines TRBV2 with TRBJ2-1, with 14 bases fitting TRBD2. Germline CDR1 reads SNHLY; CDR2 reads FYNNEI. The CDR3 totals 18 residues. V lost 6 bases, J lost 0 bases, and 7 bases stayed unmatched. The CDR3 is CASRRTSGGSSSYNEQFF. Written as DNA, the CDR3 is TGTGCCAGCAGGAGGACTAGCGGGGGGTCTAGCTCCTACAATGAGCAGTTCTTC.

At least ten counts were recorded for this clonotype. The chain couples TRBV9 to TRBJ1-4, with 7 bases fitting TRBD1. CDR3 length equals 14 residues. Trimming removed 3 bases from V and 3 bases from J; junction bases left unmatched: 2. Germline V gene sequence: CDR1 SGDLS, CDR2 YYNGEE. CDR3: CASSGGTANEKLFF. The CDR3 DNA reads TGTGCCAGCAGCGGCGGGACAGCTAATGAAAAACTGTTTTTT.

This clonotype appeared a single time. The chain carries TRBV20-1 and TRBJ1-6, with a weak D call TRBD1 (5 bases). The CDR3 loop spans 14 amino acids. The V and J ends lost 6 bases and 7 bases respectively, with 16 bases between them. Germline V gives CDR1 DFQATT, CDR2 SNEGSKA (reference sequence). The CDR3 DNA reads as TGCAGTGCCCCCAAGCCCGAGGGGAATTCACCCCTCCACTTT. Its translation is CSAPKPEGNSPLHF.

With respect to this clonotype: This clone may be a read error of a much larger clone one base away. V and J are TRBV7-3 and TRBJ2-2, with D unresolved. V was trimmed by 5 bases and J by 7 bases, leaving 14 bases between them. This CDR3 has 14 residues. Germline CDR1 and CDR2: SGHTA and FQGTGA. CDR3 protein: CASSPIPPVGELFF. The DNA for the CDR3 is TGTGCCAGCAGCCCCATCCCGCCGGTCGGGGAGCTGTTTTTT.

The chain's CDR3 is CASSQDRPQETQYF. CDR3 in DNA: TGTGCCAGCAGCCAAGATCGGCCCCAAGAGACCCAGTACTTC. The chain couples TRBV14 to TRBJ2-5; D gene unclear. This CDR3 has 14 residues. Germline V gene sequence: CDR1 SGHDN, CDR2 FVKESK. The V gene lost 0 bases and the J gene lost 1 base, with 6 bases spanning the gap.

There are a few counts of this clonotype. The chain carries TRBV13 and TRBJ2-3; 9 bases agree with TRBD2. The germline V gene has CDR1 PRHDT and CDR2 FYEKMQ (reference sequence). V lost 1 base and J lost 6; bases outside the gene matches: 8. The CDR3 is made up of 16 amino acids. CDR3 DNA: TGTGCCAGCAGCTTAGTCCCGGGACTAGCAGGGGATACGCAGTATTTT. This translates into CASSLVPGLAGDTQYF.

The table lists this clonotype with many counts. J is TRBJ2-7 and V is TRBV3-1; 7 bases agree with TRBD2. Germline lookup yields CDR1 LGHDT and CDR2 YNNKEL (reference sequence). Trimming removed 1 base from V and 4 bases from J; junction bases left unmatched: 7. This CDR3 contains 15 residues. The CDR3 sequence is CASSQGSSGVYEQYF. The CDR3 region has the DNA TGTGCCAGCAGCCAAGGATCGAGCGGGGTTTACGAGCAGTACTTC.

In this sample, this clonotype turned up a few times. This chain joins TRBV5-1 and TRBJ1-4; 10 nucleotides line up with TRBD1. Unmatched junction bases numbered 3, after V lost 4 bases and J lost 3 bases. Germline V lookup: CDR1 SGHRS, CDR2 YFSETQ. The CDR3 length is 15 residues. In DNA form, the CDR3 reads TGCGCCAGCAGCACCGGACAGGGGGCTAATGAAAAACTGTTTTTT. Residues: CASSTGQGANEKLFF.

This clonotype was counted a few times. This rearrangement joins TRBV9 to TRBJ2-2, with D uncertain. CDR3 length: 16 amino acids. V gave up 2 bases and J gave up 0 bases, with 11 bases separating them. Germline lookup yields CDR1 SGDLS and CDR2 YYNGEE. The CDR3 bases are TGTGCCAGCAGCGTTGGTGTGCTCGCGAACACCGGGGAGCTGTTTTTT. It codes for CASSVGVLANTGELFF.

In this sample, this clonotype turned up a few times. The genes are TRBV7-2 and TRBJ2-5, with 9 nucleotides matching TRBD1. Germline V gives CDR1 SGHTA, CDR2 FQGNSA. The trim removed 5 bases at V and 9 bases at J, leaving 13 bases unmatched. The CDR3 loop spans 15 amino acids. CDR3 nucleotides: TGTGCCAGCAGCCCCAGACAGGGGGAACGGTGGGCCCAGTACTTC. Translation gives CASSPRQGERWAQYF.

This clonotype was found a few times. The chain combines TRBV7-9 with TRBJ1-1, with D unresolved. The germline V and J ends were trimmed by 5 bases and 10 bases, with 17 bases remaining between them. The CDR3 has 13 amino acids. The germline CDR1 and CDR2 sequences are SEHNR and FQNEAQ (reference sequence). Here the CDR3 reads CASSRAPQLSAFF. DNA of the CDR3: TGTGCCAGCAGCCGGGCCCCCCAACTATCAGCTTTCTTT.

This clonotype showed up just a few times. V usage is TRBV27 and J usage is TRBJ1-1; 7 bases line up with TRBD1. The V and J ends lost 5 bases and 4 bases, in that order; junction bases with no gene match: 10. This CDR3 comprises 15 residues. Germline CDR1 MNHEY, CDR2 SMNVEV (reference sequence). CDR3 nucleotide sequence: TGTGCCAGCAGTCCCCGGACAGGATGGGGCACTGAAGCTTTCTTT. It yields the protein CASSPRTGWGTEAFF.